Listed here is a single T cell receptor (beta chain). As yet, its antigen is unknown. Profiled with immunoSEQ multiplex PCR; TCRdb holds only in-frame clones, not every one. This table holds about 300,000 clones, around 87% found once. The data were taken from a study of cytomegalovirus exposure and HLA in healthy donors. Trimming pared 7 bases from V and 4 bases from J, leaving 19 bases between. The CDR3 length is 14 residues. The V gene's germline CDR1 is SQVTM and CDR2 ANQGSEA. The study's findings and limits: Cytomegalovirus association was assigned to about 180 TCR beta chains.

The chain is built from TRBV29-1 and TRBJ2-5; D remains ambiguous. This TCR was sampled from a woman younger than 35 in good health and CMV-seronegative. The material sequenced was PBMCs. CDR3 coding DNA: TGCAGCGCACAAGACCCGGTCAGGTTAGAGACCCAGTACTTC. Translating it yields CSAQDPVRLETQYF.